Listed here are 12 T cell receptor beta chains from one sample, sequenced in a study of shared clonotypes between healthy human individuals. The protocol was immunoSEQ multiplex PCR, while the TCRdb copy is restricted to in-frame clones and leaves out a portion. The sample holds roughly 2,500,000 clones, 90% to 95% seen once. Input material: naive CD4+ T cells from PBMCs. Subset described: CD45RA+ positively selected. The source is a man younger than 30 in good health. Some clones in this sample may be carry-over from other donors' samples.

The genes are TRBV5-6 and TRBJ2-3; 9 nucleotides agree with TRBD2. V shed 4 bases, J shed 7 bases, and the junction held 19 bases outside the gene matches. The germline V gene encodes CDR1 SGHDT and CDR2 YYEEEE. The CDR3 spans 18 residues. The CDR3 region has the DNA TGTGCCAGCAGCCCGAAACAGCGGGGTAGCGGGAGTTCAAATACGCAGTATTTT. It encodes CASSPKQRGSGSSNTQYF. The complete variable domain, with remaining parts taken from reference TRBV5-6 and TRBJ2-3, reads DAGVTQSPTHLIKTRGQQVTLRCSPKSGHDTVSWYQQALGQGPQFIFQYYEEEERQRGNFPDRFSGHQFPNYSSELNVNALLLGDSALYLCASSPKQRGSGSSNTQYFGPGTRLTVL.

The genes are TRBV27 and TRBJ2-1; D possibly uses TRBD1 or TRBD2 (5 bases each). There are 12 residues in the CDR3. Per the germline V gene, CDR1 is MNHEY and CDR2 is SMNVEV (reference sequence). The V gene lost 5 bases and the J gene lost 10 bases, with 12 bases spanning the gap. The CDR3 DNA follows: TGTGCCAGCAGTGGGTGGGGGTGGGAGCAGTTCTTC. Translating it yields CASSGWGWEQFF.

V is TRBV10-3 and J is TRBJ1-4, with 9 bases fitting TRBD1. Germline-derived CDR1 and CDR2 are ENHRY and SYGVKD. The V and J ends lost 0 bases and 6 bases, in that order; junction bases with no gene match: 5. CDR3 size: 16 residues. CDR3 sequence (DNA): TGTGCCATCAGTGAGTCGACGAGGACAGGGGATGAAAAACTGTTTTTT. Its translation is CAISESTRTGDEKLFF.

Notes on this clone: The sample contains more than one DNA sequence encoding this CDR3. The CDR3 protein is CAWSVGGSGNTIYF. In DNA form, the CDR3 reads TGTGCCTGGAGTGTGGGAGGCTCTGGAAACACCATATATTTT. The chain employs TRBV30 and TRBJ1-3; D is uncertain. V was pared by 0 bases and J by 0 bases, with 6 bases between. Germline CDR1 is GTSNPN and CDR2 is SVGIG (reference sequence). CDR3 length: 14 amino acids.

This sequence joins TRBV5-1 and TRBJ2-1; 7 bases map to TRBD2. V gave up 4 bases and J gave up 4 bases; unmatched junction bases: 5. The CDR3 loop spans 14 amino acids. Germline CDR1 and CDR2: SGHRS and YFSETQ. CDR3 in amino acids: CASSGLAVYNEQFF. CDR3 in DNA: TGCGCCAGCAGCGGTCTAGCGGTGTACAATGAGCAGTTCTTC.

Concerning this clone: Other DNA sequences within the sample encode an identical CDR3. CDR3 bases: TGCGCCAGCAGCTCCCAGGGCGGGGACACTGAAGCTTTCTTT. Translated: CASSSQGGDTEAFF. This chain uses TRBV5-1 with TRBJ1-1; D might be TRBD1 (5 bases). CDR3 length: 14 amino acids. V dropped 3 bases and J dropped 3 bases, with 12 bases sitting between them. Germline lookup yields CDR1 SGHRS and CDR2 YFSETQ.

The V gene is TRBV4-2, the J gene TRBJ1-3; D is unresolved. Germline loops: CDR1 LGHNA, CDR2 YNFKEQ. V was clipped by 2 bases and J by 0 bases, with 14 bases between them. The CDR3 is 17 amino acids. CDR3 sequence reads: CASSQSPTSSSGNTIYF. The CDR3 region has the DNA TGTGCCAGCAGCCAATCTCCGACATCCAGCTCTGGAAACACCATATATTTT.

This clone was seen just once. The chain is built from TRBV5-1 and TRBJ2-5; TRBD2 aligns across 9 bases. The CDR3 loop spans 16 amino acids. Germline assignment: CDR1 SGHRS and CDR2 YFSETQ. V shed 0 bases and J 5 bases; nucleotides not matched to a gene: 8. The CDR3 sequence: CASSLAGTSLAETQYF. The DNA of the CDR3 is TGCGCCAGCAGCTTGGCGGGGACTAGCCTCGCCGAGACCCAGTACTTC.

The chain employs TRBV5-6 and TRBJ2-2, with 8 bases identical to TRBD1. The V gene end was trimmed by 1 base and the J gene end by 6 bases; junction bases not matched to a gene: 5. Germline V CDR1 and CDR2: SGHDT, YYEEEE. This CDR3 contains 15 residues. The CDR3: CASSLRLGQAGELFF. The CDR3 DNA sequence: TGTGCCAGCAGCTTGCGATTGGGACAGGCCGGGGAGCTGTTTTTT. The entire variable domain, with the rest obtained from reference TRBV5-6 and TRBJ2-2, is as follows: DAGVTQSPTHLIKTRGQQVTLRCSPKSGHDTVSWYQQALGQGPQFIFQYYEEEERQRGNFPDRFSGHQFPNYSSELNVNALLLGDSALYLCASSLRLGQAGELFFGEGSRLTVL.

This chain links TRBV27 with TRBJ2-3; unclear D gene. Per germline, CDR1 MNHEY and CDR2 SMNVEV (reference sequence). Trimming pared 6 bases from V and 6 bases from J, leaving 13 bases between. The CDR3 is 13 residues long. The CDR3: CASRPHHEDTQYF. The DNA of the CDR3 is TGTGCCAGCAGGCCCCATCATGAGGATACGCAGTATTTT.

The rearrangement joins TRBV6-5 to TRBJ2-3, with D uncertain. Trimming shortened V by 0 bases and J by 4 bases, and 8 bases separated the two germline ends. Per germline, CDR1 MNHEY and CDR2 SVGAGI. The length of the CDR3 is 14 residues. As DNA, the CDR3 is TGTGCCAGCAGTTACTCGATCGTGGCAGATACGCAGTATTTT. The encoded protein is CASSYSIVADTQYF.

The chain employs TRBV5-1 and TRBJ1-1; D is unclear. The germline gives CDR1 SGHRS, CDR2 YFSETQ. V lost 1 base to trimming and J lost 4 bases, with 11 bases between them. The CDR3 length is 14 residues. CDR3 nucleotides: TGCGCCAGCAGCTTGAAGGAGGGAAGCACTGAAGCTTTCTTT. This translates into CASSLKEGSTEAFF.